This T cell receptor beta chain stems from a study of blood T cells in healthy people across ages. Broader study findings: Any conclusive comparison of naive versus antigen-experienced cells was prevented by using unsorted PBMCs.

CDR3 length equals 14 residues. In the case of this clonotype: Its antigen is undetermined.

Then a second PCR, running about 7 to 11 cycles, was carried out with a sample-barcoded 5' primer and a J-beta primer mix. TCRdb reprocessed the 5' RACE reads via MiXCR and lists one record per CDR3 protein. The repertoire holds 800,000 or so distinct CDR3 sequences, around a quarter seen once, with approximately 3.7% in the top ten. This sample also appeared in a second study, on T cells of mothers and their children.

V and J are TRBV23-1 and TRBJ2-5; the D is unclear. Near its end, the DNA agrees better with TRBJ2-1, so the J call may be wrong. TRBV23-1 is reported as an ORF; its role is uncertain. Specimen: blood. This TCR came from a boy aged 5-17 years in good health. CDR3 bases: TGCGCCAGCAGTCAATCGGCAGGTTCTAATGAGCAGTTCTTC. Amino acids: CASSQSAGSNEQFF.